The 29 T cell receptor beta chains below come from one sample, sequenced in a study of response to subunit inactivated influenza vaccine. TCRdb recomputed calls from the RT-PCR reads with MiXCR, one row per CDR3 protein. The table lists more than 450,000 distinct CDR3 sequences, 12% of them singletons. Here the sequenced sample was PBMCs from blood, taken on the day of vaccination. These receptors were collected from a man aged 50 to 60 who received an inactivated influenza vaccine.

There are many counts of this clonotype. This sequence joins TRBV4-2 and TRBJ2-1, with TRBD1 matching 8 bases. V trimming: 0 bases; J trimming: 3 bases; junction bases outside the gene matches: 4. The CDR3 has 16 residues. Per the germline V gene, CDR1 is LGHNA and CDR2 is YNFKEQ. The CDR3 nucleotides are TGTGCCAGCAGCCAAGACCAGGACAGGGACTACAATGAGCAGTTCTTC. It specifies CASSQDQDRDYNEQFF.

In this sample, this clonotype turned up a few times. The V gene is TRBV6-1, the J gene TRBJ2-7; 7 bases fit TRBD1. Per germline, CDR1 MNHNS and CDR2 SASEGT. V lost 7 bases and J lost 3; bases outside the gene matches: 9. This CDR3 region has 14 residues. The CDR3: CASKLRQGVYEQYF. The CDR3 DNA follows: TGTGCCAGCAAATTGAGACAGGGAGTCTACGAGCAGTACTTC.

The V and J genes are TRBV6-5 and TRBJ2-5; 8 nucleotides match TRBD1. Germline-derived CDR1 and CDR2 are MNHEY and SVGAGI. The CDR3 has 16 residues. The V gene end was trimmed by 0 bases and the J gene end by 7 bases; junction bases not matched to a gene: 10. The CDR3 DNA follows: TGTGCCAGCAGTTACTCAGATACAGGGGGAAAGGTGACCCAGTACTTC. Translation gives CASSYSDTGGKVTQYF.

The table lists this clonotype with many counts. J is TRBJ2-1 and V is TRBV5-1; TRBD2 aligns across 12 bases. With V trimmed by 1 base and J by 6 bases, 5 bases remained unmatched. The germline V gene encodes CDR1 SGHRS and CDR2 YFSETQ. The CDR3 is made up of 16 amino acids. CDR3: CASSLSVTSGSNEQFF. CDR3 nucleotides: TGCGCCAGCAGCTTGAGTGTGACTAGCGGGAGCAATGAGCAGTTCTTC.

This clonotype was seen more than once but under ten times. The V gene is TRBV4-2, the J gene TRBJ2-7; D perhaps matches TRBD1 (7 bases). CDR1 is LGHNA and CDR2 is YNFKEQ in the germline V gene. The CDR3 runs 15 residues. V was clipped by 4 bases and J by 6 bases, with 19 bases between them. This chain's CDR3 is CASSPGGTLAGEQYF. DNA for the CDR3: TGTGCCAGCAGCCCAGGGGGGACACTTGCTGGCGAGCAGTACTTC.

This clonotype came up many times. The CDR3 spells CASSLPQQGTNTGELFF. The CDR3 nucleotides are TGTGCCAGCAGCTTACCCCAACAGGGAACGAACACCGGGGAGCTGTTTTTT. J is TRBJ2-2 and V is TRBV7-8, with D possibly being TRBD1 (6 bases). The CDR3 has 17 residues. Germline CDR1 and CDR2: SGHVS and FQNEAQ. V was trimmed by 2 bases and J by 0 bases, leaving 13 bases between them.

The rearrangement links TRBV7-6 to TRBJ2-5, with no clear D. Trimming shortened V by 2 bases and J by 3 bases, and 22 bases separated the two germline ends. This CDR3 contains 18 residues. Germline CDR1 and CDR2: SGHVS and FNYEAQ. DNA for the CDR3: TGTGCCAGCAGCTTATTCTCGGCTACAACCCTAACCAAAGAGACCCAGTACTTC. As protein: CASSLFSATTLTKETQYF.

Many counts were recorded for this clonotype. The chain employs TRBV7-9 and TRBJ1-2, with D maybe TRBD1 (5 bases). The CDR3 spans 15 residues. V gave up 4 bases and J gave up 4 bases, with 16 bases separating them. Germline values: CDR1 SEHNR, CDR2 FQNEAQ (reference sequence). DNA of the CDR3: TGTGCCAGCAGCTATGACCACAGGAGCCTCTATGGCTACACCTTC. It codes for CASSYDHRSLYGYTF. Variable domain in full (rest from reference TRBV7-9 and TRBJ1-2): DTGVSQNPRHKITKRGQNVTFRCDPISEHNRLYWYRQTLGQGPEFLTYFQNEAQLEKSRLLSDRFSAERPKGSFSTLEIQRTEQGDSAMYLCASSYDHRSLYGYTFGSGTRLTVV.

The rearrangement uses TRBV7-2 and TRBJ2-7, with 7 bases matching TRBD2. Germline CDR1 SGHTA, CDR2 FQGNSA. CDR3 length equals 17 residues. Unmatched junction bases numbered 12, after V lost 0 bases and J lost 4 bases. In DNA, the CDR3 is TGTGCCAGCAGCTTAGCAGCGGGGTCCGGGGGAGGGTACGAGCAGTACTTC. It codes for CASSLAAGSGGGYEQYF.

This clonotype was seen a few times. The CDR3 DNA sequence: TGCAGCGTCCAAACAGGGGAGAGTGAGCAGTTCTTC. Residues: CSVQTGESEQFF. The gene calls are TRBV29-1 and TRBJ2-1, with 7 bases that match TRBD1. The CDR3 is 12 amino acids. V was pared by 6 bases and J by 9 bases, with 8 bases of the junction left unmatched. Germline CDR1 is SQVTM and CDR2 is ANQGSEA.

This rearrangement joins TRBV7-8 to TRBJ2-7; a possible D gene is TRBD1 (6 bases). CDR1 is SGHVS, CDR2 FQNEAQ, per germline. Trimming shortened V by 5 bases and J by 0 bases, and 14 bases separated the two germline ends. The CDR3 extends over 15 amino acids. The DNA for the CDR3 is TGTGCCAGCAGCCAAATTCAGGGGAGCTCCTACGAGCAGTACTTC. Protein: CASSQIQGSSYEQYF.

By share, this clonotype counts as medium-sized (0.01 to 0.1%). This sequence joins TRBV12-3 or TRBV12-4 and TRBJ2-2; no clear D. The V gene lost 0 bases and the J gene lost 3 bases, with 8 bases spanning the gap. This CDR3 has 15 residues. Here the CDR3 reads CASSLAPEDTGELFF. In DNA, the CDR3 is TGTGCCAGCAGTTTAGCGCCTGAGGACACCGGGGAGCTGTTTTTT.

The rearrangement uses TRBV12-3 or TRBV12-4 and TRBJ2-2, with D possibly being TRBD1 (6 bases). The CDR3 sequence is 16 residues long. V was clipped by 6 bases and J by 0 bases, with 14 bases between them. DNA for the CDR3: TGTGCCAGCAGATCCCGACAGGACGCGAACACCGGGGAGCTGTTTTTT. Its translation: CASRSRQDANTGELFF.

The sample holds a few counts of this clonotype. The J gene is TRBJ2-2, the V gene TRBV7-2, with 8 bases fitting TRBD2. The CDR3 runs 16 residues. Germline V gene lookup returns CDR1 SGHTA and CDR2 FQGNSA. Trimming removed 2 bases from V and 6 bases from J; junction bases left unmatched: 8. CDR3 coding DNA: TGTGCCAGCAGCTTATACCCGGGACTAGTTCCCGGGGAGCTGTTTTTT. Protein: CASSLYPGLVPGELFF.

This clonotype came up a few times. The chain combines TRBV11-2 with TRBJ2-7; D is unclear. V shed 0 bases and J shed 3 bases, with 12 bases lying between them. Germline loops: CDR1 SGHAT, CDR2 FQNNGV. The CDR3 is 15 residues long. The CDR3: CASSLEVAPYYEQYF. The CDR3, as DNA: TGTGCCAGCAGCTTAGAAGTCGCCCCCTACTACGAGCAGTACTTC. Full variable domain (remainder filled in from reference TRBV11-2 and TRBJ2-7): EAGVAQSPRYKIIEKRQSVAFWCNPISGHATLYWYQQILGQGPKLLIQFQNNGVVDDSQLPKDRFSAERLKGVDSTLKIQPAKLEDSAVYLCASSLEVAPYYEQYFGPGTRLTVT.

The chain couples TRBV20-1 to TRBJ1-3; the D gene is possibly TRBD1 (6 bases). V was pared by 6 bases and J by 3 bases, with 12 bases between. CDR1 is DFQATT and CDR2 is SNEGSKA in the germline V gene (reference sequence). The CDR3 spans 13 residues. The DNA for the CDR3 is TGCAGTGCCGCGGGACAACTTGGAAACACCATATATTTT. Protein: CSAAGQLGNTIYF.

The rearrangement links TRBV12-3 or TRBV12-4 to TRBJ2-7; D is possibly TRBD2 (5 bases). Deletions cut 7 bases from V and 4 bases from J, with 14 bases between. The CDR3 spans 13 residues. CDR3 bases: TGTGCCAGCAAAGGCAAGTGGAGGTACGAGCAGTACTTC. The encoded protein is CASKGKWRYEQYF.

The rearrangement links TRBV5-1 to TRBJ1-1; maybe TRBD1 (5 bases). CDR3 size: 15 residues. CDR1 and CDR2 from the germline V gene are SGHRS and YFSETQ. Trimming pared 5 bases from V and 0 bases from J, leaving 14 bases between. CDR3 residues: CASSPAGGLNTEAFF. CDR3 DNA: TGCGCCAGCAGTCCGGCTGGGGGGTTGAACACTGAAGCTTTCTTT.

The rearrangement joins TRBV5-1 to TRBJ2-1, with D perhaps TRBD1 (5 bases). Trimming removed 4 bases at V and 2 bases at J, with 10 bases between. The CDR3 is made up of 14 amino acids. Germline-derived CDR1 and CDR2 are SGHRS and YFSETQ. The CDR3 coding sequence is TGCGCCAGCAGCCTGGACACCCCCTACAATGAGCAGTTCTTC. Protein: CASSLDTPYNEQFF. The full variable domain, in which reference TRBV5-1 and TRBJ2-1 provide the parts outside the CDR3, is KAGVTQTPRYLIKTRGQQVTLSCSPISGHRSVSWYQQTPGQGLQFLFEYFSETQRNKGNFPGRFSGRQFSNSRSEMNVSTLELGDSALYLCASSLDTPYNEQFFGPGTRLTVL.

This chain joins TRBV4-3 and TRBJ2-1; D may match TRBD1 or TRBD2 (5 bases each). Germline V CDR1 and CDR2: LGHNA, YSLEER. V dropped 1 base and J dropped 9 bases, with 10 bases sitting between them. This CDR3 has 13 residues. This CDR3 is CASSQVRGTEQFF. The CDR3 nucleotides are TGCGCCAGCAGCCAAGTCCGGGGCACTGAGCAGTTCTTC.

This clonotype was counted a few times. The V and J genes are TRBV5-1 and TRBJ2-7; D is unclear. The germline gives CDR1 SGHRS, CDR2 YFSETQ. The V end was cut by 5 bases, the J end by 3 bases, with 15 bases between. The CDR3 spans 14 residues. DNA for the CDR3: TGCGCCAGCAGTTGGGCTACCGGAAGCTACGAGCAGTACTTC. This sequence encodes CASSWATGSYEQYF.

CDR3 sequence: CSAPTGVEGYTF. CDR3 bases: TGCAGTGCTCCGACAGGGGTCGAGGGCTACACCTTC. This chain joins TRBV20-1 and TRBJ1-2, with 8 bases that match TRBD1. After removal of 5 bases from V and 8 bases from J, the junction contained 7 bases not matched to a gene. Per the germline V gene, CDR1 is DFQATT and CDR2 is SNEGSKA (reference sequence). This CDR3 spans 12 amino acids.

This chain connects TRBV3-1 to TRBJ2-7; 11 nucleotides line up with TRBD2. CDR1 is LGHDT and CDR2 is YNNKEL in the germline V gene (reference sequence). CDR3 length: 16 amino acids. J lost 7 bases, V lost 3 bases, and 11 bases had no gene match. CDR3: CASSHLSGRALWEQYF. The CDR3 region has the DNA TGTGCCAGCAGCCACCTTAGCGGGAGGGCCCTCTGGGAGCAGTACTTC.

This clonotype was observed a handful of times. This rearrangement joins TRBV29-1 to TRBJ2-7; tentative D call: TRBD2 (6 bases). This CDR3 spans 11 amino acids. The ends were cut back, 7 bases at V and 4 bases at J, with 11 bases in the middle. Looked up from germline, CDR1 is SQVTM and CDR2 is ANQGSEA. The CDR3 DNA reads TGCAGCGGGGGGGAGCCGTACGAGCAGTACTTC. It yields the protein CSGGEPYEQYF.

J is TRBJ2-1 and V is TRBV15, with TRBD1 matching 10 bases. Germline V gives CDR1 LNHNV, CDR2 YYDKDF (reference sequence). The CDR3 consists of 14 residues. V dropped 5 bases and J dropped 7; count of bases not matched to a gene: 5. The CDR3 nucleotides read TGTGCCACCAGCCGACGACAGGGGGCAAATGAGCAGTTCTTC. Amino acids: CATSRRQGANEQFF. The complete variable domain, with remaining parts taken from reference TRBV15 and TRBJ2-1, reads DAMVIQNPRYQVTQFGKPVTLSCSQTLNHNVMYWYQQKSSQAPKLLFHYYDKDFNNEADTPDNFQSRRPNTSFCFLDIRSPGLGDTAMYLCATSRRQGANEQFFGPGTRLTVL.

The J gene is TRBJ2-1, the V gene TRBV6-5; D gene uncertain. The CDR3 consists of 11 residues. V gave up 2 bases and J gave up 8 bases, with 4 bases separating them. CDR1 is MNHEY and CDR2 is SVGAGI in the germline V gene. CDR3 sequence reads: CASSYADEQFF. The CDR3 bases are TGTGCCAGCAGTTACGCGGATGAGCAGTTCTTC.

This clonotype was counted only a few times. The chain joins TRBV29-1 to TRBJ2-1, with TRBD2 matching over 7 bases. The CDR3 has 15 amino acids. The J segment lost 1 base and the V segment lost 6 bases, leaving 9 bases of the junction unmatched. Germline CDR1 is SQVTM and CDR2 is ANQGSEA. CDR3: CSVERSSGSYNEQFF. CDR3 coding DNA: TGCAGCGTCGAGAGGAGTAGCGGGTCCTACAATGAGCAGTTCTTC.

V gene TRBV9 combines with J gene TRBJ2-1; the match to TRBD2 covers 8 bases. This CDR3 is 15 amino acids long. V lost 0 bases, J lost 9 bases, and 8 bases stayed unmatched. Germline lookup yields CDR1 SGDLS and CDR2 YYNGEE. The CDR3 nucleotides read TGTGCCAGCAGCGTAGGGACGGGAGGGCCGGGTGAGCAGTTCTTC. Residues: CASSVGTGGPGEQFF.

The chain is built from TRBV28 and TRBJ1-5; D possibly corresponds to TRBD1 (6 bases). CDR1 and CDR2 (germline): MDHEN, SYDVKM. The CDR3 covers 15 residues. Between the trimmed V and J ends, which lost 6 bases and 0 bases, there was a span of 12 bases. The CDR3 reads CASSLGGPSNQPQHF. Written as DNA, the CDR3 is TGTGCCAGCAGCTTAGGGGGTCCTAGCAATCAGCCCCAGCATTTT.